A selection of T cell receptor beta chains follows, all from one sample in a study of vaccination effects on CD4 cells after COVID-19. For these receptors, no antigen is known. Some clones are missing from TCRdb's copy, which holds only in-frame ones; the method was immunoSEQ multiplex PCR. The data show roughly 45,000 clones, roughly 65% seen once. The material sequenced was CD4+ T cells from PBMCs cultured with a peptide pool, taken before COVID-19 vaccination. The receptor set was obtained from a human donor who had a prior SARS-CoV-2 infection. Both conserved end residues are part of each CDR3. A D gene is named only where the DNA matches it firmly. Not all rows give a size; the values are once, few, many and, for expanded clones, a class.

v_call: TRBV18; clone_size: .; d_call: TRBD2; j_call: TRBJ2-4; cdr3_aa: CASSWGLAGAKNIQYF; cdr3_nt: TGTGCCAGCTCATGGGGACTAGCGGGGGCCAAAAACATTCAGTACTTC
v_call: TRBV24-1; clone_size: .; d_call: .; j_call: TRBJ1-1; cdr3_aa: CATSDPKGGNTEAFF; cdr3_nt: TGTGCCACCAGTGATCCCAAAGGGGGGAACACTGAAGCTTTCTTT
v_call: TRBV6-4; clone_size: few; d_call: .; j_call: TRBJ2-7; cdr3_aa: CASKGFRGDWRYEQYF; cdr3_nt: TGTGCCAGCAAGGGTTTTCGTGGGGATTGGAGGTACGAGCAGTACTTC
v_call: TRBV5-4; clone_size: .; d_call: TRBD2; j_call: TRBJ2-3; cdr3_aa: CASSLGGRAEETDTQYF; cdr3_nt: TGTGCCAGCAGCTTAGGTGGGAGGGCCGAGGAAACAGATACGCAGTATTTT
v_call: TRBV11-2; clone_size: .; d_call: .; j_call: TRBJ2-5; cdr3_aa: CASSFSPQETQYF; cdr3_nt: TGTGCCAGCAGCTTTAGCCCTCAAGAGACCCAGTACTTC
v_call: TRBV3-1/TRBV3-2; clone_size: once; d_call: .; j_call: TRBJ2-1; cdr3_aa: CASSQDINQQFF; cdr3_nt: TGTGCCAGCAGCCAAGATATTAATCAGCAGTTCTTC
v_call: TRBV27; clone_size: .; d_call: TRBD1; j_call: TRBJ2-7; cdr3_aa: CASSKAGDRGMFYEQYF; cdr3_nt: TGTGCCAGCAGCAAGGCGGGGGACAGGGGTATGTTCTACGAGCAGTACTTC
v_call: TRBV30; clone_size: .; d_call: TRBD1; j_call: TRBJ1-6; cdr3_aa: CAWSVRTGTGNEHNSPLHF; cdr3_nt: TGTGCCTGGAGTGTCCGGACCGGGACAGGCAATGAACATAATTCACCCCTCCACTTT
v_call: TRBV7-9; clone_size: .; d_call: .; j_call: TRBJ1-2; cdr3_aa: CASSDRTNYGYTF; cdr3_nt: TGTGCCAGCAGCGATAGGACTAACTATGGCTACACCTTC
v_call: TRBV18; clone_size: .; d_call: TRBD1; j_call: TRBJ2-3; cdr3_aa: CASSRPATGRYTDTQYF; cdr3_nt: TGTGCCAGCTCACGACCTGCGACAGGGCGGTACACAGATACGCAGTATTTT
v_call: TRBV1; clone_size: .; d_call: .; j_call: TRBJ1-5; cdr3_aa: CTSNSHGSGAGNQPQHF; cdr3_nt: TGCACCAGCAACAGCCACGGTAGCGGGGCAGGCAATCAGCCCCAGCATTTT
v_call: TRBV2; clone_size: few; d_call: .; j_call: TRBJ2-2; cdr3_aa: CASSDALGPFTGELFF; cdr3_nt: TGTGCCAGCAGTGACGCCCTCGGGCCTTTCACCGGGGAGCTGTTTTTT
v_call: TRBV16; clone_size: .; d_call: .; j_call: TRBJ1-5; cdr3_aa: CASRTERFNQPQHF; cdr3_nt: TGTGCCAGCAGAACTGAGCGGTTCAATCAGCCCCAGCATTTT
v_call: TRBV6-5; clone_size: .; d_call: TRBD2; j_call: TRBJ2-1; cdr3_aa: CASSLAGGRYGEQFF; cdr3_nt: TGTGCCAGCAGTTTAGCGGGGGGGCGTTACGGTGAGCAGTTCTTC
v_call: TRBV30; clone_size: .; d_call: .; j_call: TRBJ2-3; cdr3_aa: CAWSAKLPGHIGYF; cdr3_nt: TGTGCCTGGAGTGCGAAACTCCCGGGACATATCGGGTATTTT
v_call: TRBV6-5; clone_size: once; d_call: TRBD2; j_call: TRBJ2-1; cdr3_aa: CASRFSGGAGNEQFF; cdr3_nt: TGTGCCAGCAGATTTAGCGGGGGGGCCGGGAATGAGCAGTTCTTC
v_call: TRBV6-5; clone_size: .; d_call: .; j_call: TRBJ2-7; cdr3_aa: CASTPARSGSYEQYF; cdr3_nt: TGTGCCAGCACCCCAGCACGTAGCGGTTCCTACGAGCAGTACTTC
v_call: TRBV6-5; clone_size: few; d_call: .; j_call: TRBJ1-4; cdr3_aa: CASSRAGATNEKLFF; cdr3_nt: TGTGCCAGCAGTCGCGCGGGGGCAACTAATGAAAAACTGTTTTTT
v_call: TRBV15; clone_size: .; d_call: .; j_call: TRBJ2-5; cdr3_aa: CATSRVEDTQYF; cdr3_nt: TGTGCCACCAGCAGAGTTGAGGATACCCAGTACTTC
v_call: TRBV10-3; clone_size: .; d_call: .; j_call: TRBJ1-2; cdr3_aa: CAITREQGTGYGYTF; cdr3_nt: TGTGCCATCACCCGAGAACAGGGAACTGGTTATGGCTACACCTTC
v_call: TRBV3-1/TRBV3-2; clone_size: .; d_call: .; j_call: TRBJ1-2; cdr3_aa: CASSKSAENYGYTF; cdr3_nt: TGTGCCAGCAGCAAGTCGGCCGAAAACTATGGCTACACCTTC
v_call: TRBV15; clone_size: .; d_call: TRBD1; j_call: TRBJ1-4; cdr3_aa: CATSRGLTNEKLFF; cdr3_nt: TGTGCCACCAGTAGGGGGCTGACTAATGAAAAACTGTTTTTT
v_call: TRBV7-3; clone_size: .; d_call: TRBD2; j_call: TRBJ2-5; cdr3_aa: CASSLGMGGLQETQYF; cdr3_nt: TGTGCCAGCAGCTTAGGCATGGGAGGGTTACAAGAGACCCAGTACTTC
v_call: TRBV2; clone_size: .; d_call: .; j_call: TRBJ1-3; cdr3_aa: CASSSLRTLSSGNTIYF; cdr3_nt: TGTGCCAGCAGTTCTCTACGGACTCTGAGCTCTGGAAACACCATATATTTT
v_call: TRBV4-3; clone_size: .; d_call: TRBD1; j_call: TRBJ2-1; cdr3_aa: CASSQGNRGLGEQFF; cdr3_nt: TGCGCCAGCAGCCAAGGAAACAGGGGGCTGGGTGAGCAGTTCTTC
v_call: TRBV9; clone_size: .; d_call: .; j_call: TRBJ2-3; cdr3_aa: CASSVGPLHTDTQYF; cdr3_nt: TGTGCCAGCAGCGTGGGGCCGCTCCACACAGATACGCAGTATTTT
v_call: TRBV19; clone_size: once; d_call: .; j_call: TRBJ2-5; cdr3_aa: CASTPDREAGGTQYF; cdr3_nt: TGTGCCAGTACCCCGGATAGGGAGGCCGGGGGAACCCAGTACTTC
v_call: TRBV3-1/TRBV3-2; clone_size: .; d_call: TRBD2; j_call: TRBJ2-3; cdr3_aa: CASSLRLAADTQYF; cdr3_nt: TGTGCCAGCAGCCTCAGACTAGCGGCAGATACGCAGTATTTT
v_call: TRBV15; clone_size: .; d_call: .; j_call: TRBJ2-4; cdr3_aa: CATSRGRGSAKNIQYF; cdr3_nt: TGTGCCACCAGCAGAGGTAGGGGGTCAGCCAAAAACATTCAGTACTTC
v_call: TRBV5-6; clone_size: once; d_call: TRBD2; j_call: TRBJ2-1; cdr3_aa: CASSPLGGWDEQFF; cdr3_nt: TGTGCCAGCAGCCCGTTGGGGGGGTGGGATGAGCAGTTCTTC
v_call: TRBV9; clone_size: .; d_call: TRBD2; j_call: TRBJ2-1; cdr3_aa: CASSVAPSGSEEQFF; cdr3_nt: TGTGCCAGCAGCGTAGCCCCTAGCGGGAGTGAGGAGCAGTTCTTC
v_call: TRBV5-4; clone_size: .; d_call: .; j_call: TRBJ1-6; cdr3_aa: CASSVDGDNSPLHF; cdr3_nt: TGTGCCAGCAGCGTGGACGGGGATAATTCACCCCTCCACTTT
v_call: TRBV6-4; clone_size: .; d_call: .; j_call: TRBJ2-2; cdr3_aa: CASSDSEGSENTGELFF; cdr3_nt: TGTGCCAGCAGTGACTCGGAGGGTAGCGAGAACACCGGGGAGCTGTTTTTT
v_call: TRBV5-1; clone_size: .; d_call: TRBD1; j_call: TRBJ2-5; cdr3_aa: CASSLVTGGETQYF; cdr3_nt: TGCGCCAGCAGCTTGGTGACAGGGGGAGAGACCCAGTACTTC
v_call: TRBV5-4; clone_size: .; d_call: .; j_call: TRBJ1-5; cdr3_aa: CASSSGGELNNQPQHF; cdr3_nt: TGTGCCAGCAGCTCCGGAGGGGAGTTAAACAATCAGCCCCAGCATTTT
v_call: TRBV9; clone_size: .; d_call: .; j_call: TRBJ2-1; cdr3_aa: CASSVNLNEQFF; cdr3_nt: TGTGCCAGCAGCGTAAATCTCAATGAGCAGTTCTTC
v_call: TRBV7-3; clone_size: .; d_call: TRBD2; j_call: TRBJ2-3; cdr3_aa: CASSLFSGGVNTQYF; cdr3_nt: TGTGCCAGCAGCTTATTTAGTGGGGGGGTTAATACGCAGTATTTT
v_call: TRBV7-2; clone_size: .; d_call: .; j_call: TRBJ1-1; cdr3_aa: CASSLGYVRRSEAFF; cdr3_nt: TGTGCCAGCAGCTTAGGATACGTGCGGAGGTCAGAAGCTTTCTTT
v_call: TRBV6-2/TRBV6-3; clone_size: .; d_call: .; j_call: TRBJ2-5; cdr3_aa: CASSRTRDPDIWTQYF; cdr3_nt: TGTGCCAGCAGCAGAACTCGGGACCCGGATATTTGGACCCAGTACTTC
v_call: TRBV24-1; clone_size: few; d_call: .; j_call: TRBJ2-3; cdr3_aa: CATSDKTEPLDTQYF; cdr3_nt: TGTGCCACCAGTGATAAGACAGAACCCCTAGATACGCAGTATTTT
v_call: TRBV5-4; clone_size: .; d_call: TRBD1; j_call: TRBJ2-5; cdr3_aa: CASSWDRGQETQYF; cdr3_nt: TGTGCCAGCAGCTGGGACAGGGGACAAGAGACCCAGTACTTC
v_call: TRBV13; clone_size: .; d_call: .; j_call: TRBJ1-1; cdr3_aa: CASSLGLLYTEAFF; cdr3_nt: TGTGCCAGCAGCTTAGGGCTACTGTACACTGAAGCTTTCTTT
v_call: TRBV27; clone_size: .; d_call: .; j_call: TRBJ2-5; cdr3_aa: CASKRLEGLGRETQYF; cdr3_nt: TGTGCCAGCAAACGACTAGAGGGATTGGGTCGTGAGACCCAGTACTTC
v_call: TRBV28; clone_size: .; d_call: .; j_call: TRBJ1-5; cdr3_aa: CASRRQNQPQHF; cdr3_nt: TGTGCCAGCAGACGACAGAATCAGCCCCAGCATTTT
v_call: TRBV7-9; clone_size: few; d_call: .; j_call: TRBJ1-2; cdr3_aa: CASSLIAGSYGYTF; cdr3_nt: TGTGCCAGCAGCTTAATAGCAGGCAGCTATGGCTACACCTTC
v_call: TRBV3-1/TRBV3-2; clone_size: .; d_call: .; j_call: TRBJ2-1; cdr3_aa: CASSQDRGPRKFF; cdr3_nt: TGTGCCAGCAGCCAAGACCGGGGTCCCCGTAAGTTCTTC
v_call: TRBV30; clone_size: .; d_call: .; j_call: TRBJ2-2; cdr3_aa: CAWSNTRIPTGELFF; cdr3_nt: TGTGCCTGGAGTAATACCCGGATCCCCACCGGGGAGCTGTTTTTT
v_call: TRBV10-3; clone_size: .; d_call: .; j_call: TRBJ1-1; cdr3_aa: CAIKGYSDTEAFF; cdr3_nt: TGTGCCATCAAGGGGTATTCGGACACTGAAGCTTTCTTT
v_call: TRBV5-8; clone_size: .; d_call: .; j_call: TRBJ1-1; cdr3_aa: CASSHRVGFRNTEAFF; cdr3_nt: TGTGCCAGCAGCCACAGGGTTGGTTTTAGGAACACTGAAGCTTTCTTT
v_call: TRBV18; clone_size: .; d_call: .; j_call: TRBJ1-1; cdr3_aa: CASSPQNLAEAFF; cdr3_nt: TGTGCCAGCTCACCACAAAATCTTGCTGAAGCTTTCTTT
v_call: TRBV7-2; clone_size: .; d_call: .; j_call: TRBJ2-1; cdr3_aa: CASSSGRTGVYNEQFF; cdr3_nt: TGTGCCAGCAGCTCCGGACGTACCGGGGTCTACAATGAGCAGTTCTTC
v_call: TRBV6-1; clone_size: .; d_call: .; j_call: TRBJ2-7; cdr3_aa: CASSERDWAYEQYF; cdr3_nt: TGTGCCAGCAGTGAACGGGACTGGGCCTACGAGCAGTACTTC